Below are 12 T cell receptor beta chains sequenced from a single sample in a study of tumor-infiltrating lymphocytes in primary liver carcinoma. Total RNA (around 500 ng) served as template for TCR beta cDNA synthesis primed by a constant-region primer. ARM-PCR was slightly modified, and three nested multiplex PCR rounds with it gave rise to the TCR beta libraries. With TRBV1-TRBV30 forward primers and a C-beta reverse primer, the first two PCR rounds were run for about 10 cycles each. TCRdb analysed the multiplex PCR reads with MiXCR anew, one entry per CDR3 protein. The sample has about 200,000 distinct CDR3 sequences; almost 65% are singletons. Blood RNA was derived from unsorted whole blood, and germline DNA was extracted too. Sequencing input: peripheral blood. These receptor sequences come from a woman aged 55-70 years with primary liver carcinoma and hepatitis B virus infection.

About this clonotype itself: A read error may be the cause here, since a much bigger clone is one base away. The chain recombines TRBV5-1 with TRBJ1-6, with D hard to call. The CDR3 is 14 amino acids. The germline CDR1 and CDR2 sequences are SGHRS and YFSETQ. CDR3 amino acids: CASSSDMGLSPIHF. The CDR3 DNA sequence: TGCGCCAGCAGCAGCGACATGGGATTGTCACCCATCCACTTT.

This chain uses TRBV28 with TRBJ1-1; D call uncertain. V shed 10 bases and J shed 0 bases, with 18 bases lying between them. CDR1 is MDHEN, CDR2 SYDVKM, per germline. The CDR3 loop spans 15 amino acids. The CDR3 is CATRKSGGLNTEAFF. CDR3 sequence (DNA): TGTGCCACCAGAAAATCAGGAGGTTTGAACACTGAAGCTTTCTTT.

V usage is TRBV24-1 and J usage is TRBJ2-1; no definite D call. The V end lost 7 bases, the J end lost 13 bases, and 19 bases lay between the germline ends. Germline-derived CDR1 and CDR2 are KGHDR and SFDVKD. CDR3 size: 13 residues. The DNA of the CDR3 is TGTGCCACCAGCCAAACCGGACGGTTTGATCAGTTCTTC. Protein: CATSQTGRFDQFF.

On this clonotype itself: This could be a read error, since a much larger clone is one nucleotide away. This rearrangement joins TRBV6-2 or TRBV6-3 to TRBJ2-1, with a possible D match to TRBD2 (5 bases). Between the trimmed V and J ends, which lost 1 base and 6 bases, there was a span of 7 bases. Germline loops: CDR1 MNHEY, CDR2 SVGEGT. The CDR3 has 13 amino acids. The DNA for the CDR3 is TGTGCCAGCAGTTACTTACGGGGCAATGAGCAGTTCTTC. Translated: CASSYLRGNEQFF.

This clonotype showed up many times. The chain is built from TRBV12-3 or TRBV12-4 and TRBJ2-5; 9 bases are shared with TRBD1. V shed 5 bases and J 2 bases; nucleotides not matched to a gene: 6. The CDR3 contains 15 residues. CDR3 DNA sequence: TGTGCCAGCAGTGATGCCGGGACAGGGCAAGAGACCCAGTACTTC. Its protein product is CASSDAGTGQETQYF.

The chain employs TRBV5-8 and TRBJ2-4; D is ambiguous. This CDR3 has 13 residues. Trimming left V 5 bases short and J 0 bases short, with 6 bases between. Looked up from germline, CDR1 is SGHTS and CDR2 is YDEGEE. CDR3 amino acids: CASRYGAKNIQYF. The DNA for the CDR3 is TGTGCCAGCAGGTACGGAGCCAAAAACATTCAGTACTTC. The full variable domain, rest sourced from reference TRBV5-8 and TRBJ2-4, is EAGVTQSPTHLIKTRGQQATLRCSPISGHTSVYWYQQALGLGLQFLLWYDEGEERNRGNFPPRFSGRQFPNYSSELNVNALELEDSALYLCASRYGAKNIQYFGAGTRLSVL.

Note on this clonotype: Relative to the germline gene, one junction end is altered; a read error may explain this. The chain links TRBV29-1 to TRBJ2-5; D is possibly TRBD1 or TRBD2 (5 bases each). The CDR3 consists of 13 residues. Germline values: CDR1 SQVTM, CDR2 ANQGSEA. CDR3 in amino acids: CSWGKGMVEIQYF. The CDR3 DNA follows: TGCAGCTGGGGGAAGGGGATGGTGGAGATCCAGTACTTC.

The chain is built from TRBV20-1 and TRBJ1-2; TRBD1 might be the D (5 bases). V dropped 0 bases and J dropped 10 bases, with 9 bases sitting between them. The CDR3 runs to 11 residues. Germline lookup yields CDR1 DFQATT and CDR2 SNEGSKA (reference sequence). The CDR3 bases are TGCAGTGCTAGAGATTTGGGGGACTACACCTTC. Protein product: CSARDLGDYTF.

Here the CDR3 DNA reads TGTGCCAGCAGTGAACACGGAGAGGGGCGAGGCTACACCTTC. Translated, it gives CASSEHGEGRGYTF. The rearrangement uses TRBV25-1 and TRBJ1-2, with D possibly TRBD1 on 5 matching bases. Deletions cut 2 bases from V and 8 bases from J, with 15 bases between. This CDR3 has 14 residues. CDR1 and CDR2 (germline): MGHDK, SYGVNS.

Regarding this clonotype: One end of the junction fails to match germline, which may point to a read error. The chain has TRBV4-1 and TRBJ1-1; no firm D call. This CDR3 has 17 amino acids. Germline CDR1 is MGHRA and CDR2 is YSYEKL. CDR3 sequence reads: CASSQDSRRALNTEALF. The CDR3 DNA reads as TGCGCCAGCAGCCAAGACTCACGGAGAGCCTTGAACACTGAAGCTCTCTTT.

This clonotype was seen only a few times. This chain links TRBV12-3 or TRBV12-4 with TRBJ1-6, with TRBD1 matching over 8 bases. This CDR3 has 16 amino acids. V lost 3 bases, J lost 7 bases, and 8 bases stayed unmatched. CDR3 coding DNA: TGTGCCAGCAGTTTCTCCCGGACAGGGATAAATTCACCCCTCCACTTT. As protein: CASSFSRTGINSPLHF.

This clonotype has at least ten counts. The genes are TRBV6-5 and TRBJ1-5; D might be TRBD1 (5 bases). Trimming took off 8 bases at V and 3 bases at J, with 8 bases between the two ends. In germline, CDR1 is MNHEY, CDR2 SVGAGI. This CDR3 contains 12 residues. The DNA of the CDR3 is TGTGCCAGCCAGGGAACCAATCAGCCCCAGCATTTT. Residues: CASQGTNQPQHF.